The clone carrying this TCR beta chain was recorded many times. The entry originates in a study of T cells in Graves' hyperthyroidism and ophthalmopathy. Researchers amplified the TCR beta CDR3 regions from RNA transcripts. TCR CDR3 regions were first amplified by RT-PCR with HTBI primers. TCRdb ran MiXCR on the multiplex PCR reads and lists one entry per CDR3 protein. The sample records about 480,000 distinct CDR3 sequences, about an eighth being singletons. Recently diagnosed hyperthyroidism of less than 2 months' duration affected patients aged 18 to 65. Orbital computed tomography and thyroid ultrasound, together with serum TRAb and thyroxine and clinical symptoms, were used for diagnoses. The V gene's germline CDR1 is MNHEY and CDR2 SVGEGT. Trimming took off 0 bases at V and 0 bases at J, with 15 bases between the two ends. This CDR3 is 18 amino acids long.

The receptor was derived from a woman aged 18-30 years with Graves' hyperthyroidism. The sample taken for sequencing was blood. The genes are TRBV6-2 or TRBV6-3 and TRBJ2-1; D is possibly TRBD2 (5 bases). CDR3 region: CASSYSPKERSSYNEQFF. The CDR3 DNA reads TGTGCCAGCAGTTACTCTCCGAAAGAGCGGAGCTCCTACAATGAGCAGTTCTTC.